This TCR beta chain originates from a study of T cell changes during pregnancy in multiple sclerosis. The method was immunoSEQ multiplex PCR; TCRdb's version includes in-frame clones alone and lacks a portion of them. The table records 35,000 to 55,000 clones, roughly 90% of them present only once. V lost 4 bases to trimming and J lost 0 bases; unmatched junction nucleotides: 5. Germline CDR1 reads SGHRS; CDR2 reads YFSETQ. The CDR3 consists of 16 residues. This receptor was taken from a female donor in good health, enrolled as a control in a pregnancy study. The material sequenced was peripheral blood, taken in the second trimester of pregnancy. The chain couples TRBV5-1 to TRBJ1-4; 8 bases match TRBD1. CDR3 amino acids: CASSLGQGTTNEKLFF. CDR3 coding DNA: TGCGCCAGCAGCCTAGGACAGGGAACAACTAATGAAAAACTGTTTTTT.